This TCR beta chain appears in the sequencing data of a study of identical twins (dated by TCRdb to the mid-2010s). Context from the whole study: To test whether fetal clonotypes persist, the study used deep sequencing on TCR alpha and beta repertoires from monozygotic twins, unrelated adults of various ages, and cord blood. To rule out contamination, the twin experiments were replicated at different times with different library preparation protocols. What the authors observed across the whole study: Abundant cord blood beta clonotypes carried fewer insertions; young adult naive repertoires showed a weaker similar trend, while memory repertoires showed none. In beta out-of-frame sequences, excess twin sharing was weaker, because having fewer shared sequences lowered the signal-to-noise ratio. Out-of-frame TCR alpha sharing in monozygotic twins was systematically underestimated by recombination models, whereas sharing between unrelated individuals was in agreement with the recombination models. Because the same donors could not be followed over many years, the conclusions relied on cross-sectional statistical analysis. Invariant T cells such as MAIT and iNKT could partly confound zero-insertion analyses, though diverse VJ usage argued against this for most clonotypes. Compared with coincidental sharing between unrelated individuals, out-of-frame TCR alpha sequences shared between twins showed an excess of sequences with low generation probability.

Deletion took 5 bases off V and 0 bases off J, with a span of 8 bases between the germline ends. CDR1 and CDR2 were assigned from the germline V gene as SGHNT and YENEEA. Taken from cysteine to phenylalanine, the CDR3 has 15 residues. The read is trimmed to its CDR3 DNA, 45 bases read in frame from base 1. Of note for this clonotype: No antigen is known for it. Base qualities are missing; no much larger clone stands one base away.

Only healthy Caucasian donors were included. The twin cohort consisted of three pairs of female monozygotic twins, all aged 18 to 29 years. Miltenyi CD45RO+ enrichment and human naive T-cell isolation kits were used to isolate memory (CD45RO+) and naive T cells from PBMC. Preparation of the library involved 5' RACE. Sequencing relied on an Illumina HiSeq 2000. A universal primer binding site was added through template switching, and the final cDNA carried a unique molecular identifier so that TCR cDNA molecules could be counted accurately. Specific primers in the conserved constant-segment region were used to synthesize first-strand cDNA for the TCR alpha and beta chains. To control for contamination, every cDNA library carried two barcodes: a SMART-Mk sample barcode plus Illumina barcodes. TruSeq adapter sequences, together with Illumina sample barcodes, were added in two successive PCR steps. The Illumina HiSeq platform was used with custom primers to sequence TCR alpha and beta cDNA libraries. Regarding the original processing steps: MiGEC processed the raw reads to extract unique molecular identifiers, while MiXCR was used to determine the CDR3 positions. Recombination models were inferred per individual with the repgenHMM and IGoR tools using an EM algorithm. The analysis of shared clonotypes was done with the tcR package in R, with sharing normalized by the product of cloneset sizes. To study raw recombination free of thymic and clonal selection effects, out-of-frame nonproductive sequences were analyzed. The public sequencing data were trimmed at Q25 with fastp and processed into clonotypes with MiXCR by TCRdb, which kept only in-frame beta chains. CDR3 protein duplicates are merged, each entry listing the most common genes and DNA. None of the V and J calls come from the authors' own analysis; TCRdb made them. For this sample the table gives about 20,000 distinct CDR3 sequences, of which roughly 63% were detected only once. The ten largest clonotypes hold 5.5% to 7% of the sample.

Sequencing input: memory (CD45RO+) T cells sorted from blood. The cell subset or site label corresponds to: CD45RO+ enriched T cells. The chain links TRBV11-3 with TRBJ2-6; the D gene is unclear. This sequence was found in a woman younger than 30 in good health. This table probably holds off-target reads from a library built for another chain. The CDR3 in this case is CASSLGHSGANVLTF. Here is the DNA: TGTGCCAGCAGCCTGGGCCACTCTGGGGCCAACGTCCTGACTTTC.